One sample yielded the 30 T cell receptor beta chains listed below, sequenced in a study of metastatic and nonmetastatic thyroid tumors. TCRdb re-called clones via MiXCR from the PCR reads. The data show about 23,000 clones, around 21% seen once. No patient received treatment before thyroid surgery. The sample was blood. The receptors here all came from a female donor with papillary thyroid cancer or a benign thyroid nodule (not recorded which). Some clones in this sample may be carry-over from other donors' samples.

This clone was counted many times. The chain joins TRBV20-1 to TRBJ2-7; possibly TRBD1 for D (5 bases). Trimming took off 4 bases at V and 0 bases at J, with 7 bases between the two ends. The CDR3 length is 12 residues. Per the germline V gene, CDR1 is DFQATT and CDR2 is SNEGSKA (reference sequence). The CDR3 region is CSATDSSYEQYF. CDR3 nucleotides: TGCAGTGCTACTGACAGCTCCTACGAGCAGTACTTC.

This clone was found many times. The CDR3 region has the DNA TGCAGCGTAAACCTAAGCGGGAGGTCCTTCGGCCAGTACTTC. It is translated as CSVNLSGRSFGQYF. V and J are TRBV29-1 and TRBJ2-5; TRBD2 aligns across 9 bases. The length of the CDR3 is 14 residues. The V and J ends lost 6 bases and 10 bases, in that order; junction bases with no gene match: 15. The germline gives CDR1 SQVTM, CDR2 ANQGSEA.

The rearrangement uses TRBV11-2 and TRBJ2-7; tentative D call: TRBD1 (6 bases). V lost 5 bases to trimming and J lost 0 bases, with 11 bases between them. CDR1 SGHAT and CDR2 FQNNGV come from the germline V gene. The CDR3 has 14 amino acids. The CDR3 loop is CASSQEGVSYEQYF. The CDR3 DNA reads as TGTGCCAGCAGCCAAGAGGGGGTCTCCTACGAGCAGTACTTC.

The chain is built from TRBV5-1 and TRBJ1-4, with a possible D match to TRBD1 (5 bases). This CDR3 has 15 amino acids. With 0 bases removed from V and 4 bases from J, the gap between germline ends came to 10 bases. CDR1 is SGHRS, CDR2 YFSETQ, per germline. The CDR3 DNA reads TGCGCCAGCAGCTTGGGCCAGGGAGGTAATGAAAAACTGTTTTTT. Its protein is CASSLGQGGNEKLFF.

The chain's CDR3 is CASRSRNFARGSRLGEQFF. The CDR3 region has the DNA TGTGCCAGTCGGAGCAGAAACTTTGCTAGGGGGTCCAGGTTGGGTGAGCAGTTCTTC. This sequence joins TRBV25-1 and TRBJ2-1, with a possible D match to TRBD1 (6 bases). V lost 9 bases and J 9 bases, leaving 36 bases between the germline ends. The CDR3 has 19 residues. The germline V gene has CDR1 MGHDK and CDR2 SYGVNS.

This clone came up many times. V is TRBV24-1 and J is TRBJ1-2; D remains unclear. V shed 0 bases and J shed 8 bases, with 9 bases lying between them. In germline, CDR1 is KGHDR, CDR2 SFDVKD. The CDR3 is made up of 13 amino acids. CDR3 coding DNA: TGTGCCACCAGTGATTTGGTCGAGTACGGCTACACCTTC. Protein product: CATSDLVEYGYTF.

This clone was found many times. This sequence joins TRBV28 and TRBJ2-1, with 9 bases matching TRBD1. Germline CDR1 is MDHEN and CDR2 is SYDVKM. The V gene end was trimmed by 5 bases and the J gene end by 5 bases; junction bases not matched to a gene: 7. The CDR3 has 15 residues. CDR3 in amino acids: CASSPPGQGHNEQFF. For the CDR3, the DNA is TGTGCCAGCAGTCCCCCGGGACAGGGACACAATGAGCAGTTCTTC.

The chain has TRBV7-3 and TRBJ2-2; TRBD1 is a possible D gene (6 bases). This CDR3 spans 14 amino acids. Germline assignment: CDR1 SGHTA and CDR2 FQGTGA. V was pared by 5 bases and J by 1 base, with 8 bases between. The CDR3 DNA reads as TGTGCCAGCAGCACGGGACAGAACACCGGGGAGCTGTTTTTT. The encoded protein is CASSTGQNTGELFF. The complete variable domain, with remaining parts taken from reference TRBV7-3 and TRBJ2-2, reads GAGVSQTPSNKVTEKGKYVELRCDPISGHTALYWYRQSLGQGPEFLIYFQGTGAADDSGLPNDRFFAVRPEGSVSTLKIQRTERGDSAVYLCASSTGQNTGELFFGEGSRLTVL.

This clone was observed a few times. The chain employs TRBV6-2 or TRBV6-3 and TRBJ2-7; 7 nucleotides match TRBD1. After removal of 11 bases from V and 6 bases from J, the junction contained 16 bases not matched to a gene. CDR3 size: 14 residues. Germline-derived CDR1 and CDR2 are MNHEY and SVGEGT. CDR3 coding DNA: TGTGCCTCTAACAGCCAGGGGGAGACTATCGAGCAGTACTTC. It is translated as CASNSQGETIEQYF.

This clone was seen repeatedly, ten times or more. CDR3 nucleotides: TGTGCCAGCAGTTACCCTTTGGACAGGGGCACTGAAGCTTTCTTT. Its protein product is CASSYPLDRGTEAFF. V gene TRBV6-2 or TRBV6-3 combines with J gene TRBJ1-1; 9 bases fit TRBD1. In germline, CDR1 is MNHEY, CDR2 SVGEGT. V shed 2 bases and J 4 bases; nucleotides not matched to a gene: 5. The CDR3 sequence is 15 residues long.

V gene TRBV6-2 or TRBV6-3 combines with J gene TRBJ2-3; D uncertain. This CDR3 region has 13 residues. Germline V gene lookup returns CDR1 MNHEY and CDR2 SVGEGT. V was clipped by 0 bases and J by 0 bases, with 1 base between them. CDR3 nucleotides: TGTGCCAGCAGTTACTCTAGCACAGATACGCAGTATTTT. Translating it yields CASSYSSTDTQYF.

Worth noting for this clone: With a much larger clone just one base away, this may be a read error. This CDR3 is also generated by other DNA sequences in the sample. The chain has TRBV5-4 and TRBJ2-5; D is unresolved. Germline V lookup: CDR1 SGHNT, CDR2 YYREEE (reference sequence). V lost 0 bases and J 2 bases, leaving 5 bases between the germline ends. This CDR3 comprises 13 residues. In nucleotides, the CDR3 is TGTGCCAGCAGCTTGGGTGGTCAAGAGACCCAGTACTTC. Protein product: CASSLGGQETQYF.

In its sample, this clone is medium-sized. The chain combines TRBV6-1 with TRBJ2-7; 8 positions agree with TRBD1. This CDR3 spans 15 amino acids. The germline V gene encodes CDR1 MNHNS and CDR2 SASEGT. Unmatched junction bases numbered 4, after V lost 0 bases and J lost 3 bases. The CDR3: CASSEAQGQGYEQYF. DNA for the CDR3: TGTGCCAGCAGTGAAGCGCAAGGACAGGGCTACGAGCAGTACTTC.

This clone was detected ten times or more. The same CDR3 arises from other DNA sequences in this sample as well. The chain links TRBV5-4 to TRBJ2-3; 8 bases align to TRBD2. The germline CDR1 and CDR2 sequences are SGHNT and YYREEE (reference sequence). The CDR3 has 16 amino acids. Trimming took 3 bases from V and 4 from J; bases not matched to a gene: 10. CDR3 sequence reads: CASSSFSGGGADTQYF. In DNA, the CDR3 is TGTGCCAGCAGCTCCTTTTCGGGAGGGGGGGCAGATACGCAGTATTTT.

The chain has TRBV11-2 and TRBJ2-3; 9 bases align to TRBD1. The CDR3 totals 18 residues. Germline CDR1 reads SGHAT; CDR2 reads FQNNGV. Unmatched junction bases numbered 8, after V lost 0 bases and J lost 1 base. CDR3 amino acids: CASSLEGTGFSGTDTQYF. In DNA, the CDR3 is TGTGCCAGCAGCTTAGAAGGGACAGGGTTTTCGGGCACAGATACGCAGTATTTT. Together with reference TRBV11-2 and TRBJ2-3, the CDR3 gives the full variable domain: EAGVAQSPRYKIIEKRQSVAFWCNPISGHATLYWYQQILGQGPKLLIQFQNNGVVDDSQLPKDRFSAERLKGVDSTLKIQPAKLEDSAVYLCASSLEGTGFSGTDTQYFGPGTRLTVL.

The CDR3 DNA reads TGTGCCAGCAGAACGACAGCCTCTGGAAACACCATATATTTT. It translates to CASRTTASGNTIYF. The chain recombines TRBV28 with TRBJ1-3, with D perhaps TRBD1 (5 bases). The CDR3 loop spans 14 amino acids. CDR1 MDHEN and CDR2 SYDVKM come from the germline V gene. Trimming removed 6 bases from V and 0 bases from J, with 9 bases in between.

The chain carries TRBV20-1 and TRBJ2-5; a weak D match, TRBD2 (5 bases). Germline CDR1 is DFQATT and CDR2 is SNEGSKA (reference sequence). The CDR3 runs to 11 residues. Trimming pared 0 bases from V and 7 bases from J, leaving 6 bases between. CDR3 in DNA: TGCAGTGCTAGAGATGGACTGACCCAGTACTTC. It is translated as CSARDGLTQYF.

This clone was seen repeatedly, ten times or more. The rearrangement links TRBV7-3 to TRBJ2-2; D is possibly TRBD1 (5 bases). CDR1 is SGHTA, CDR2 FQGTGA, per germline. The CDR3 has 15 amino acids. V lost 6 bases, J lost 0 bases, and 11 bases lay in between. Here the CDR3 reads CASSAGHSNTGELFF. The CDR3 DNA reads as TGTGCCAGCAGTGCCGGACACTCGAACACCGGGGAGCTGTTTTTT.

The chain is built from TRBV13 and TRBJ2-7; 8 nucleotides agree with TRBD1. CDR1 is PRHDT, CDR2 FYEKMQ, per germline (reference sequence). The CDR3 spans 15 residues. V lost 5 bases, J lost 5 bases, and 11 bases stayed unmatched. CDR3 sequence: CASSHGAGGRNEQYF. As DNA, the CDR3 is TGTGCCAGCAGCCACGGCGCAGGGGGCAGGAACGAGCAGTACTTC.

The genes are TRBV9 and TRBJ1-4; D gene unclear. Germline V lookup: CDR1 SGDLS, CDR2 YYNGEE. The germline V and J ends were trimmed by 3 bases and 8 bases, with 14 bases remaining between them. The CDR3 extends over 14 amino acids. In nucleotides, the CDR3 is TGTGCCAGCAGCGCTTCCGGGAGAGGGGAAAAACTGTTTTTT. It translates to CASSASGRGEKLFF. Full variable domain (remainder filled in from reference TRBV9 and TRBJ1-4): DSGVTQTPKHLITATGQRVTLRCSPRSGDLSVYWYQQSLDQGLQFLIQYYNGEERAKGNILERFSAQQFPDLHSELNLSSLELGDSALYFCASSASGRGEKLFFGSGTQLSVL.

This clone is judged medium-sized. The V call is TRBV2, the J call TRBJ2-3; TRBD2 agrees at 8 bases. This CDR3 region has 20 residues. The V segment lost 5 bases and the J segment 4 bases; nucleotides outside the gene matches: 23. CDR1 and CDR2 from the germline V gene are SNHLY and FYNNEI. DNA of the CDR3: TGTGCCAGCAGTCAAACCGCGATTCTTGGACTAGCCGGGGAGTCAGATACGCAGTATTTT. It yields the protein CASSQTAILGLAGESDTQYF.

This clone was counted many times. Here the CDR3 DNA reads TGTGCCAGCAGCCTATACAGGGGGCAAAAGGGAGAGACCCAGTACTTC. Protein sequence: CASSLYRGQKGETQYF. The chain couples TRBV6-2 or TRBV6-3 to TRBJ2-5; 9 bases fit TRBD1. The germline gives CDR1 MNHEY, CDR2 SVGEGT. The length of the CDR3 is 16 residues. V lost 6 bases to trimming and J lost 4 bases; unmatched junction nucleotides: 12.

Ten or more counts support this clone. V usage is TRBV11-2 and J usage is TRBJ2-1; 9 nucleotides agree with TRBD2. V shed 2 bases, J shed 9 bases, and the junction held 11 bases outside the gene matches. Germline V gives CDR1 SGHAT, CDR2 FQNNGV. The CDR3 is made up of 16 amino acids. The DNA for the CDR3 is TGTGCCAGCAGCTTATCTAGCGGGGCTCAAAGAGGTGAGCAGTTCTTC. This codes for CASSLSSGAQRGEQFF. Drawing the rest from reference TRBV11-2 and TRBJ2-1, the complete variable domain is EAGVAQSPRYKIIEKRQSVAFWCNPISGHATLYWYQQILGQGPKLLIQFQNNGVVDDSQLPKDRFSAERLKGVDSTLKIQPAKLEDSAVYLCASSLSSGAQRGEQFFGPGTRLTVL.

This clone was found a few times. CDR3 in DNA: TGTGCCAGCAGCCGAACCCCCGGGACCTATTTATACGAGCAGTACTTC. It specifies CASSRTPGTYLYEQYF. V and J are TRBV11-1 and TRBJ2-7, with D perhaps matching TRBD1 or TRBD2 (5 bases each). The V gene's germline CDR1 is SGHAT and CDR2 FQDESV (reference sequence). The V gene lost 5 bases and the J gene lost 4 bases, with 21 bases spanning the gap. The CDR3 is made up of 16 amino acids.

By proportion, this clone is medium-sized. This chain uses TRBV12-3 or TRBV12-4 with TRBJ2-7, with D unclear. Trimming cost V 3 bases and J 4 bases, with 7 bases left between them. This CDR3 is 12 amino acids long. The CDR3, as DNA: TGTGCCAGCAGTTTTTCGCTATACGAGCAGTACTTC. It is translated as CASSFSLYEQYF.

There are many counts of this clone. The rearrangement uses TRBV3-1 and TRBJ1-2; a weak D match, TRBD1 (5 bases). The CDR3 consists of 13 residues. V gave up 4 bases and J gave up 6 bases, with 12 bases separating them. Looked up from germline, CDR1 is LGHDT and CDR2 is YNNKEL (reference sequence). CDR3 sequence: CASSPWTRDGYTF. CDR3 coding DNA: TGTGCCAGCAGCCCCTGGACCAGGGATGGCTACACCTTC. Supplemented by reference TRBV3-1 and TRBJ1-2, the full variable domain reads DTAVSQTPKYLVTQMGNDKSIKCEQNLGHDTMYWYKQDSKKFLKIMFSYNNKELIINETVPNRFSPKSPDKAHLNLHINSLELGDSAVYFCASSPWTRDGYTFGSGTRLTVV.

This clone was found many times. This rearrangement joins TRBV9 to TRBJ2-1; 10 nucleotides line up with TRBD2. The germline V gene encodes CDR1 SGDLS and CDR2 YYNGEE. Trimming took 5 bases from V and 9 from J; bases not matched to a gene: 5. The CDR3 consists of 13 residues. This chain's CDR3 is CASRASGSSEQFF. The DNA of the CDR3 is TGTGCCAGCAGGGCTAGCGGGAGTTCTGAGCAGTTCTTC.

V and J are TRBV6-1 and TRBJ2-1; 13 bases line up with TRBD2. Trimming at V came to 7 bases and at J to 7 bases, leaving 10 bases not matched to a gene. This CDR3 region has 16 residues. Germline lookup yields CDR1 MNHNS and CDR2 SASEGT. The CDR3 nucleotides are TGTGCCAGCAAGAAACCCGCGACTAGCGGGAGGAATGAGCAGTTCTTC. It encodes CASKKPATSGRNEQFF.

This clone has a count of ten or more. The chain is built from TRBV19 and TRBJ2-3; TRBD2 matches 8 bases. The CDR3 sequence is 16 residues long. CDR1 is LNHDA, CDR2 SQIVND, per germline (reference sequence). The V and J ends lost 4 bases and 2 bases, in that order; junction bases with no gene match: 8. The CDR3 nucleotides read TGTGCCAGTAGTACCGGCGGGAGGCAATACACAGATACGCAGTATTTT. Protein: CASSTGGRQYTDTQYF.

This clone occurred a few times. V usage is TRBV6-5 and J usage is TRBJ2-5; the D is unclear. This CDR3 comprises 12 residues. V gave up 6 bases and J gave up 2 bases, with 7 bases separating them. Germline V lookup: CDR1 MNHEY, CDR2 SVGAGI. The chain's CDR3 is CASRQNQETQYF. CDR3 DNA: TGTGCCAGCAGGCAGAATCAAGAGACCCAGTACTTC.